Listed here are 7 T cell receptor beta chains from one sample, sequenced in a study of shared clonotypes between healthy human individuals. Sequencing used immunoSEQ multiplex PCR; TCRdb keeps in-frame clones, though not all of them. The sample holds about 2.1 million clones, over 85% seen once. Naive CD8 cells comprised CD45RO-negative, CCR7-positively selected cells, excluding terminally differentiated effector memory CD45RA+ cells. Material: naive CD8+ T cells from PBMCs. Every receptor here comes from a man between 18 and 29 years old in good health. Some clones in this sample may be carry-over from other donors' samples.

The V gene is TRBV4-1, the J gene TRBJ1-2; D might be TRBD1 (5 bases). CDR3 size: 14 residues. CDR1 and CDR2 from the germline V gene are MGHRA and YSYEKL. Between the trimmed V and J ends, which lost 5 bases and 0 bases, there was a span of 10 bases. The CDR3 sequence is CASSSDKANYGYTF. The CDR3 bases are TGCGCCAGCAGCTCGGACAAAGCTAACTATGGCTACACCTTC.

V usage is TRBV28 and J usage is TRBJ2-7; 8 positions agree with TRBD2. The junction had 6 bases not matched to a gene; V was cut back by 8 bases and J by 3 bases. CDR1 MDHEN and CDR2 SYDVKM come from the germline V gene. This CDR3 spans 13 amino acids. The CDR3 nucleotides are TGTGCCAGCGGAAGCGGGAGTGGCTACGAGCAGTACTTC. Its translation: CASGSGSGYEQYF.

This chain connects TRBV6-5 to TRBJ2-7; 11 nucleotides agree with TRBD1. V dropped 7 bases and J dropped 7; count of bases not matched to a gene: 6. Germline CDR1 reads MNHEY; CDR2 reads SVGAGI. The CDR3 extends over 13 amino acids. CDR3 amino acids: CASNGQGAWEQYF. CDR3 DNA sequence: TGTGCCAGCAACGGACAGGGGGCGTGGGAGCAGTACTTC.

This clone was seen only once. The gene calls are TRBV19 and TRBJ1-5, with D hard to call. The CDR3 is 15 amino acids. From germline, CDR1 is LNHDA and CDR2 SQIVND (reference sequence). V was shortened by 0 bases and J by 0 bases, with 6 bases between the two germline ends. The CDR3 here is CASSIDTDSNQPQHF. In nucleotides, the CDR3 is TGTGCCAGTAGTATAGACACCGATAGCAATCAGCCCCAGCATTTT.

This clone appeared once. The V and J genes are TRBV7-2 and TRBJ2-7, with D perhaps matching TRBD2 (5 bases). From germline, CDR1 is SGHTA and CDR2 FQGNSA. The CDR3 extends over 15 amino acids. V lost 5 bases and J lost 0, with 14 bases in between. CDR3 sequence: CASSPRTLSSYEQYF. The CDR3 DNA is TGTGCCAGCAGCCCGCGGACTCTGAGCTCCTACGAGCAGTACTTC.

V usage is TRBV6-6 and J usage is TRBJ1-5, with D possibly matching TRBD1 (6 bases). The germline V gene encodes CDR1 MNHNY and CDR2 SVGAGI (reference sequence). The CDR3 covers 16 residues. Trimming took 7 bases from V and 0 from J, leaving 16 bases between them. CDR3 residues: CASTQGREHSNQPQHF. The CDR3 DNA is TGTGCCAGCACCCAGGGGCGGGAACATAGCAATCAGCCCCAGCATTTT.

V usage is TRBV27 and J usage is TRBJ1-5; 8 bases are shared with TRBD1. Looked up from germline, CDR1 is MNHEY and CDR2 is SMNVEV (reference sequence). V trimming: 8 bases; J trimming: 3 bases; junction bases outside the gene matches: 6. CDR3 length equals 14 residues. The CDR3 loop is CASRETGVNQPQHF. CDR3 DNA sequence: TGTGCCAGCCGAGAGACAGGGGTCAATCAGCCCCAGCATTTT.